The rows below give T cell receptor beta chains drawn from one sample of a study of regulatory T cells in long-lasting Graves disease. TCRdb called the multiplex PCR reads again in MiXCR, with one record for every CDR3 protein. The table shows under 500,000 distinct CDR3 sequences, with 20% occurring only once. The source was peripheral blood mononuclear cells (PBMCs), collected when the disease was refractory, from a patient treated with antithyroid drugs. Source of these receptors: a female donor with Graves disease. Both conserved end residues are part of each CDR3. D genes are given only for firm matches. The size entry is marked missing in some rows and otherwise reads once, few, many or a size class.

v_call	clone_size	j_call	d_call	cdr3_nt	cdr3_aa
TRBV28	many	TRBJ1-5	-	TGTGCCAGCAGACCAGGGACAAGGGAGTATCAGCCCCAGCATTTT	CASRPGTREYQPQHF
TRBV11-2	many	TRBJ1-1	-	TGTGCCAGCAGCTTTAAATGGGGTTACACTGAAGCTTTCTTT	CASSFKWGYTEAFF
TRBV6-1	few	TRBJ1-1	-	TGTGCCAGCAGCCCCGAGGGACCCACTGAAGCTTTCTTT	CASSPEGPTEAFF
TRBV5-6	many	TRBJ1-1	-	TGTGCCAGCAGCTTGGAGGGGGGCCCGAACACTGAAGCTTTCTTT	CASSLEGGPNTEAFF
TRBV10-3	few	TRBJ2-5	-	TGTGCCATCAGTGACTCGGGGAGAGGAGAGACCCAGTACTTC	CAISDSGRGETQYF
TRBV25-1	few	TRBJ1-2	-	TGTGCCAGCAAGCAGGGGCTAGGCTACACCTTC	CASKQGLGYTF
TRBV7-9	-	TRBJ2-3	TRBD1	TGTGCCAGCAGCCCCGCGGGCAGGGGGCCCGCAGATACGCAGTATTTT	CASSPAGRGPADTQYF
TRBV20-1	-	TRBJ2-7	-	TGCAGTGCTAGCCCAGTGAGCTACGAGCAGTACTTC	CSASPVSYEQYF
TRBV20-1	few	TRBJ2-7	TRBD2	TGCAGTGCTATAACCGGGACTATCTACGAGCAGTACTTC	CSAITGTIYEQYF
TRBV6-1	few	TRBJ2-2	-	TGTGCCAGCAGTCCGGGCCCTCCCGGGGAGCTGTTTTTT	CASSPGPPGELFF
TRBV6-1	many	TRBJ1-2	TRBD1	TGTGCCAGCAGGCCGACAGGGTCTCGGGATGGCTACACCTTC	CASRPTGSRDGYTF
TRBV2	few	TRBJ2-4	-	TGTGCCAGCAGTGAACCCTTAGCCAAAAACATTCAGTACTTC	CASSEPLAKNIQYF
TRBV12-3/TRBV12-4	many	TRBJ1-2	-	TGTGCCAGCAGTTTAGCCCTATTGAACTATGGCTACACCTTC	CASSLALLNYGYTF
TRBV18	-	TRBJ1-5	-	TGTGCCAGCTCACACGGTGGAGAACAGCCCCAGCATTTT	CASSHGGEQPQHF
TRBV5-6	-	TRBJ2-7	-	TGTGCCAGCGCCGGACAGTCCGGCGAGCAGTACTTC	CASAGQSGEQYF
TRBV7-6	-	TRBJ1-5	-	TGTGCCAGCAGCCCCCTCGGGGGACGTAGCAATCAGCCCCAGCATTTT	CASSPLGGRSNQPQHF
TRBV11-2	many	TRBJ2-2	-	TGTGCCAGCAGCTTCGCAGGGTTCTCCGTCGCCGAGGAGCTGTTTTTT	CASSFAGFSVAEELFF
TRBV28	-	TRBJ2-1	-	TGTGCCAGCAGTTTCCCTTCGCCAACCCCCTACAATGAGCAGTTCTTC	CASSFPSPTPYNEQFF
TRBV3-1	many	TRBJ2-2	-	TGTGCCAGCAGCCACGGGGAGTTCGGGGAGCTGTTTTTT	CASSHGEFGELFF
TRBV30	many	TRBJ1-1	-	TGTGCCTGGAGTGCAGGCGTGAACACTGAAGCTTTCTTT	CAWSAGVNTEAFF
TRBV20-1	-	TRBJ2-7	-	TGCAGTGCTAGATCGACAGCGGACACCTACGAGCAGTACTTC	CSARSTADTYEQYF
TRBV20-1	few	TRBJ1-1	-	TGCAGTGCTAGAGGATTCAGGGAGGTTGAAGCTTTCTTT	CSARGFREVEAFF
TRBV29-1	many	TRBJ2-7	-	TGCAGCGTTGGCTTCAACTACGAGCAGTACTTC	CSVGFNYEQYF
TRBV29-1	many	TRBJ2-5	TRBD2	TGCAGCGTTGCCCTTGGGAGGGCTGGTGAGACCCAGTACTTC	CSVALGRAGETQYF
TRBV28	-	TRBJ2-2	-	TGTGCCAGCCAGGGTTACACCGGGGAGCTGTTTTTT	CASQGYTGELFF
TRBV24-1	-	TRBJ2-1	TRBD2	TGTGCCACCAAGACCGGGACTAGCGTGGATGAGCAGTTCTTC	CATKTGTSVDEQFF